The rows below give T cell receptor beta chains drawn from one sample of a study of T cell responses to AZD1222 COVID-19 vaccine. Measured with immunoSEQ multiplex PCR; TCRdb has only the in-frame clones, and not every one. Among more than 65,000 clones, approximately 85% were seen once, and the ten largest hold roughly 3.6%. The sample was peripheral blood, taken 28 days after the second AZD1222 dose. The receptors come from an adult who received the AZD1222 COVID-19 vaccine. CDR3s include the opening cysteine and the closing phenylalanine or tryptophan. Fields, in order: clone size, V gene, D gene, J gene, CDR3 DNA, CDR3 protein. A D gene is named only where the DNA matches it firmly. Size values are once, few and many counts, or a class for expanded clones, and some rows have none.

.,TRBV29-1,.,TRBJ2-4,TGCAGCGCGGGAGACAGGGAAAACATTCAGTACTTC,CSAGDRENIQYF
.,TRBV5-4,.,TRBJ1-5,TGTGCCAGCAGCTTGGGGGATCAGCCCCAGCATTTT,CASSLGDQPQHF
.,TRBV7-2,.,TRBJ1-5,TGTGCCAGCAGCTTCCGTTCAGGGAACAATCAGCCCCAGCATTTT,CASSFRSGNNQPQHF
.,TRBV27,.,TRBJ1-1,TGTGCCAGCAGCCCTCATGACGGTAGGGGAACTGAAGCTTTCTTT,CASSPHDGRGTEAFF
.,TRBV15,.,TRBJ2-3,TGTGCCACCAGCAGAGGAGGAGCAAGGACGAGCACAGATACGCAGTATTTT,CATSRGGARTSTDTQYF
.,TRBV18,.,TRBJ1-2,TGTGCCAGCTCACCCCCGACCGGCGTAGTCTATGGCTACACCTTC,CASSPPTGVVYGYTF
.,TRBV11-2,TRBD1,TRBJ1-2,TGTGCCAGCAGCCTAGCAGGGGGCGTCGATGGCTACACCTTC,CASSLAGGVDGYTF
.,TRBV15,.,TRBJ1-1,TGTGCCACCCAGTCAAGTGGGGTCACTGAAGCTTTCTTT,CATQSSGVTEAFF
.,TRBV18,.,TRBJ2-1,TGTGCCAGCTCACCACCGGTTAGCGGTTACAATGAGCAGTTCTTC,CASSPPVSGYNEQFF
once,TRBV27,TRBD1,TRBJ2-7,TGTGCCAGCAGTCTAACCTTTTCAGGGGGCGAGCAGTACTTC,CASSLTFSGGEQYF
.,TRBV28,.,TRBJ1-1,TGTGAGTCTTTGCGGGGCACTGAAGCTTTCTTT,CESLRGTEAFF
.,TRBV15,.,TRBJ1-6,TGTGCCACCAGCAGAGGCGGTTCCAATTCACCCCTCCACTTT,CATSRGGSNSPLHF
.,TRBV28,.,TRBJ2-2,TGTGCCAGCAACGAGAACACCGGGGAGCTGTTTTTT,CASNENTGELFF
.,TRBV19,TRBD1,TRBJ1-1,TGTGCCAGTACCCAGGACAGGGTGAACACTGAAGCTTTCTTT,CASTQDRVNTEAFF
.,TRBV28,.,TRBJ1-5,TGTGCCAGCAGTTTCGGGGGTGGGCCCCAGCATTTT,CASSFGGGPQHF
.,TRBV10-3,.,TRBJ1-6,TGTGCCATCAGTGATCGGGAGACGGGTTCACCCCTCCACTTT,CAISDRETGSPLHF
.,TRBV3-1/TRBV3-2,.,TRBJ2-1,TGTGCCAGCAGCCAACGGAGAGAGCAGTTCTTC,CASSQRREQFF
.,TRBV19,.,TRBJ2-2,TGTGCCAGTAGTCCCCCCCCGGCCCGGGAGCTGTTTTTT,CASSPPPARELFF
.,TRBV3-1/TRBV3-2,.,TRBJ2-3,TGTGCCAGCAGCCAAGACACCTACACAGATACGCAGTATTTT,CASSQDTYTDTQYF
.,TRBV3-1/TRBV3-2,.,TRBJ1-1,TGTGCCAGCAGCCCCGGACTGTTGAACACTGAAGCTTTCTTT,CASSPGLLNTEAFF
.,TRBV20-1,TRBD1,TRBJ1-5,TGCAGTGCTAGTAAGCCGGGACAGAGGTATAGCAATCAGCCCCAGCATTTT,CSASKPGQRYSNQPQHF
.,TRBV29-1,.,TRBJ2-1,TGCAGCGTTTCGGGCAGGGTCTTCAATGAGCAGTTCTTC,CSVSGRVFNEQFF
.,TRBV9,.,TRBJ1-3,TGTGCCAGCAGCGTAGTGGGCCAGAACTCTGGAAACACCATATATTTT,CASSVVGQNSGNTIYF
.,TRBV28,.,TRBJ1-5,TGTGCCAGCAGTCTGGGAAACAATCAGCCCCAGCATTTT,CASSLGNNQPQHF
.,TRBV11-2,.,TRBJ1-2,TGTGCCAGCAGCAGCGCCGGGGGGATAAACTATGGCTACACCTTC,CASSSAGGINYGYTF
.,TRBV14,TRBD1,TRBJ1-1,TGTGCCAGCAGCCAGGGACAGGGGAGTGAAGCTTTCTTT,CASSQGQGSEAFF
.,TRBV7-9,.,TRBJ2-1,TGTGCCAGCAGCTTAGATGCTTACAATGAGCAGTTCTTC,CASSLDAYNEQFF
.,TRBV24-1,.,TRBJ2-2,TGTGCCACCAGTGATTCGGTCGGGGAGCTGTTTTTT,CATSDSVGELFF
once,TRBV7-2,TRBD1,TRBJ1-4,TGTGCCAGCAGCTTAGGTCGGGACAGGGGGCGGGATAGAGATGAAAAACTGTTTTTT,CASSLGRDRGRDRDEKLFF
.,TRBV18,.,TRBJ1-5,TGTGCCAGCTCACCAGAGAATCAGCCCCAGCATTTT,CASSPENQPQHF
once,TRBV30,.,TRBJ1-4,TGTGCCTGGAGTGTACGGGGAGGAGACGAAAAACTGTTTTTT,CAWSVRGGDEKLFF
.,TRBV28,.,TRBJ1-1,TGTGCCAGCAGTTTTGTGGGGGCGCGGGTCACTGAAGCTTTCTTT,CASSFVGARVTEAFF